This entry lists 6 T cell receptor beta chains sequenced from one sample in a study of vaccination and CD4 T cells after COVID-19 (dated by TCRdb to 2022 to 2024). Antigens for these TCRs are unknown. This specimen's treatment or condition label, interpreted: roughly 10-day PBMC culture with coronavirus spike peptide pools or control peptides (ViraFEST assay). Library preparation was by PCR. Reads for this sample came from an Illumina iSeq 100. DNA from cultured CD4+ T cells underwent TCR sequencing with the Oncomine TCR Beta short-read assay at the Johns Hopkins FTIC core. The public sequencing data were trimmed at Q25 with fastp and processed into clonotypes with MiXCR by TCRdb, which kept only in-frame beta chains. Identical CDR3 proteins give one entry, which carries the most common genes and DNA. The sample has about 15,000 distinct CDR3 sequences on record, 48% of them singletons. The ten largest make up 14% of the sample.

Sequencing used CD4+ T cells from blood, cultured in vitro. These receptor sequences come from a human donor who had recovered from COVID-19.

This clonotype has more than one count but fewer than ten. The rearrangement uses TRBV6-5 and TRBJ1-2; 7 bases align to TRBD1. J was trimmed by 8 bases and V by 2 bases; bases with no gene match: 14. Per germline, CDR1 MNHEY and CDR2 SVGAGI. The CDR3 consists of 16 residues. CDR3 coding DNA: TGTGCCAGCAGTTACGGGGGGGCACAGGGGAAGGGAGGCTACACCTTC. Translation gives CASSYGGAQGKGGYTF.

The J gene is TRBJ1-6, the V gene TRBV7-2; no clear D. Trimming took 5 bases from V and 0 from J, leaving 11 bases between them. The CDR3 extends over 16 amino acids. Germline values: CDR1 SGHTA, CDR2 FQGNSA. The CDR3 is CASSPQTASYNSPLHF. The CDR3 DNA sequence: TGTGCCAGCAGCCCGCAGACTGCCTCCTATAATTCACCCCTCCACTTT.

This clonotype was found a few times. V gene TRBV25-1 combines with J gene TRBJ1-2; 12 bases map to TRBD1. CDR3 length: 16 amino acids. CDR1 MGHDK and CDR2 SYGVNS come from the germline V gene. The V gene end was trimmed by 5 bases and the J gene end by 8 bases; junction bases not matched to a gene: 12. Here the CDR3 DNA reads TGTGCCAGCAGTCCGCCTGGGACAGGGGGCTTGAGGGGCTACACCTTC. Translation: CASSPPGTGGLRGYTF.

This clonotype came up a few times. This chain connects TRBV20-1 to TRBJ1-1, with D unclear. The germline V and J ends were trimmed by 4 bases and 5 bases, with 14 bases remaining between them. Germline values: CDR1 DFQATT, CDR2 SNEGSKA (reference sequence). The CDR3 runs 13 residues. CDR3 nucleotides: TGCAGTGCTATCTTGGGGAGGAGAACTGAAGCTTTCTTT. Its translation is CSAILGRRTEAFF.

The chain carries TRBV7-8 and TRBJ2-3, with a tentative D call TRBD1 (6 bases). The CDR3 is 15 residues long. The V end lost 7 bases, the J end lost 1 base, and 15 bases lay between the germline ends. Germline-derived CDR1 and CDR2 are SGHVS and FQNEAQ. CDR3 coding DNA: TGTGCCAGCACCAAACTAGGGGGTGGCACAGATACGCAGTATTTT. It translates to CASTKLGGGTDTQYF. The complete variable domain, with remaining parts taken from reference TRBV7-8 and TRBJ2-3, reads GAGVSQSPRYKVAKRGQDVALRCDPISGHVSLFWYQQALGQGPEFLTYFQNEAQLDKSGLPSDRFFAERPEGSVSTLKIQRTQQEDSAVYLCASTKLGGGTDTQYFGPGTRLTVL.

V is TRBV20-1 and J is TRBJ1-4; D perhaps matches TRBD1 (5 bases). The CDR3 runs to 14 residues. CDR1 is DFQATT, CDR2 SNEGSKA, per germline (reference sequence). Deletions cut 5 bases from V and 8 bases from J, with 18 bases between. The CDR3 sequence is CSAQRAGGREKLFF. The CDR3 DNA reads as TGCAGTGCTCAGAGAGCCGGGGGGAGGGAAAAACTGTTTTTT.